This entry lists 11 T cell receptor beta chains sequenced from one sample in a study of blood T cell repertoires in COVID-19. Generated by immunoSEQ multiplex PCR, the TCRdb table keeps only in-frame clones and is missing some. This sample has 90,000 to 140,000 clones, with roughly 80% found just once. The sequencing input was peripheral blood. These receptors originate from a woman older than 75 with acute or convalescent COVID-19.

The genes are TRBV4-1 and TRBJ2-3; D is undetermined. Germline V gene lookup returns CDR1 MGHRA and CDR2 YSYEKL. Deletions cut 1 base from V and 14 bases from J, with 22 bases between. This CDR3 is 15 amino acids long. The CDR3 DNA sequence: TGCGCCAGCAGCCAAGCCACCTCCGAGCCCCCGATGTGGTATTTT. Translation: CASSQATSEPPMWYF.

This chain joins TRBV28 and TRBJ1-1; D remains ambiguous. Germline CDR1 and CDR2: MDHEN and SYDVKM. The V gene lost 6 bases and the J gene lost 4 bases, with 15 bases spanning the gap. The CDR3 totals 14 residues. The CDR3 loop reads CASSPAAAITEAFF. DNA for the CDR3: TGTGCCAGCAGCCCCGCGGCGGCGATCACTGAAGCTTTCTTT.

This sequence joins TRBV3-1 (or the pseudogene TRBV3-2) and TRBJ1-1; the D gene is possibly TRBD1 (6 bases). Between the trimmed V and J ends, which lost 4 bases and 1 base, there was a span of 13 bases. CDR1 and CDR2 from the germline V gene are LGHDT and YNNKEL (reference sequence). The CDR3 spans 15 residues. The CDR3 loop is CASSPLGGANTEAFF. In DNA, the CDR3 is TGTGCCAGCAGCCCGCTAGGGGGTGCGAACACTGAAGCTTTCTTT.

The chain recombines TRBV5-1 with TRBJ2-1, with 13 bases that match TRBD2. Germline CDR1 is SGHRS and CDR2 is YFSETQ. This CDR3 spans 16 amino acids. V lost 4 bases and J lost 3; bases outside the gene matches: 4. The CDR3 sequence is CASSPGTSGNYNEQFF. The DNA of the CDR3 is TGCGCCAGCAGCCCCGGGACTAGCGGGAACTACAATGAGCAGTTCTTC.

On this clone itself: The sample contains more than one DNA sequence encoding this CDR3. The V call is TRBV6-2 or TRBV6-3, the J call TRBJ2-7; 8 bases line up with TRBD1. The germline V gene encodes CDR1 MNHEY and CDR2 SVGEGT. Trimming cost V 5 bases and J 1 base; bases outside gene matches: 1. CDR3 size: 13 residues. The CDR3 sequence: CASSRTGSYEQYV. The CDR3 DNA reads TGTGCCAGCAGTAGGACAGGGTCCTACGAGCAGTACGTC.

The chain couples TRBV7-2 to TRBJ1-3, with D possibly matching TRBD1 (5 bases). V dropped 2 bases and J dropped 2 bases, with 13 bases sitting between them. Germline loops: CDR1 SGHTA, CDR2 FQGNSA. The CDR3 runs 16 residues. The CDR3 region has the DNA TGTGCCAGCAGCTTAATGCAGGGATCGACTGGAAACACCATATATTTT. Protein: CASSLMQGSTGNTIYF. Supplemented by reference TRBV7-2 and TRBJ1-3, the full variable domain reads GAGVSQSPSNKVTEKGKDVELRCDPISGHTALYWYRQSLGQGLEFLIYFQGNSAPDKSGLPSDRFSAERTGGSVSTLTIQRTQQEDSAVYLCASSLMQGSTGNTIYFGEGSWLTVV.

V is TRBV5-1 and J is TRBJ2-3, with TRBD2 matching over 8 bases. The CDR3 runs to 16 residues. After removal of 2 bases from V and 4 bases from J, the junction contained 9 bases not matched to a gene. The germline V gene encodes CDR1 SGHRS and CDR2 YFSETQ. The CDR3 spells CASSFGTSGGSDTQYF. The CDR3 coding sequence is TGCGCCAGCAGCTTCGGTACTAGCGGAGGCTCAGATACGCAGTATTTT.

The chain is built from TRBV28 and TRBJ1-2, with a tentative D call TRBD1 (5 bases). V was clipped by 6 bases and J by 4 bases, with 21 bases between them. Germline V gives CDR1 MDHEN, CDR2 SYDVKM. CDR3 size: 16 residues. The CDR3 loop reads CASRRSVDGGFYGYTF. In nucleotides, the CDR3 is TGTGCCAGCAGGCGTTCGGTTGATGGGGGGTTCTATGGCTACACCTTC.

This chain connects TRBV5-1 to TRBJ2-2, with 9 bases identical to TRBD1. This CDR3 spans 16 amino acids. The ends lost 0 bases at V and 4 bases at J; junction bases unmatched: 4. Germline values: CDR1 SGHRS, CDR2 YFSETQ. The CDR3 sequence: CASSLVQGAGTGELFF. The CDR3, as DNA: TGCGCCAGCAGCTTGGTACAGGGGGCGGGCACCGGGGAGCTGTTTTTT.

The chain employs TRBV5-4 and TRBJ2-7, with 7 bases that match TRBD1. This CDR3 spans 15 amino acids. Germline loops: CDR1 SGHNT, CDR2 YYREEE (reference sequence). V gave up 4 bases and J gave up 5 bases; unmatched junction bases: 12. CDR3 sequence (DNA): TGTGCCAGCAGCCAACCGGGACAGTCGAAACACGAGCAGTACTTC. Translation gives CASSQPGQSKHEQYF.

The genes are TRBV15 and TRBJ1-2; 9 bases map to TRBD1. CDR3 length: 16 residues. Germline CDR1 and CDR2: LNHNV and YYDKDF (reference sequence). Germline trimming cut 4 bases from V and 5 bases from J; bases unmatched to any gene: 11. CDR3 in amino acids: CATSTRTGDSLYGYTF. In DNA, the CDR3 is TGTGCCACCAGCACCCGGACAGGGGACTCGCTATATGGCTACACCTTC.